The entry below gives a single TCR beta chain sequence along with its context. The sample comes from a study of monozygotic twins with inflammatory bowel disease. The germline CDR1 and CDR2 sequences are SGHRS and YFSETQ. The CDR3 covers 17 residues. Following a re-call of the 5' RACE reads, TCRdb has one entry per CDR3 protein and lacks DNA. The sample table sets out around 210,000 distinct CDR3 sequences. This chain joins TRBV5-1 and TRBJ1-2; the TRBD1 assignment by TCRdb is unverifiable without DNA. The receptor was isolated from a human donor with ulcerative colitis or Crohn's disease, or a healthy co-twin of an affected twin (not recorded which). The source material was blood. Here the CDR3 reads CASSLALEQGTTRGYTF. The complete variable domain, with remaining parts taken from reference TRBV5-1 and TRBJ1-2, reads KAGVTQTPRYLIKTRGQQVTLSCSPISGHRSVSWYQQTPGQGLQFLFEYFSETQRNKGNFPGRFSGRQFSNSRSEMNVSTLELGDSALYLCASSLALEQGTTRGYTFGSGTRLTVV.